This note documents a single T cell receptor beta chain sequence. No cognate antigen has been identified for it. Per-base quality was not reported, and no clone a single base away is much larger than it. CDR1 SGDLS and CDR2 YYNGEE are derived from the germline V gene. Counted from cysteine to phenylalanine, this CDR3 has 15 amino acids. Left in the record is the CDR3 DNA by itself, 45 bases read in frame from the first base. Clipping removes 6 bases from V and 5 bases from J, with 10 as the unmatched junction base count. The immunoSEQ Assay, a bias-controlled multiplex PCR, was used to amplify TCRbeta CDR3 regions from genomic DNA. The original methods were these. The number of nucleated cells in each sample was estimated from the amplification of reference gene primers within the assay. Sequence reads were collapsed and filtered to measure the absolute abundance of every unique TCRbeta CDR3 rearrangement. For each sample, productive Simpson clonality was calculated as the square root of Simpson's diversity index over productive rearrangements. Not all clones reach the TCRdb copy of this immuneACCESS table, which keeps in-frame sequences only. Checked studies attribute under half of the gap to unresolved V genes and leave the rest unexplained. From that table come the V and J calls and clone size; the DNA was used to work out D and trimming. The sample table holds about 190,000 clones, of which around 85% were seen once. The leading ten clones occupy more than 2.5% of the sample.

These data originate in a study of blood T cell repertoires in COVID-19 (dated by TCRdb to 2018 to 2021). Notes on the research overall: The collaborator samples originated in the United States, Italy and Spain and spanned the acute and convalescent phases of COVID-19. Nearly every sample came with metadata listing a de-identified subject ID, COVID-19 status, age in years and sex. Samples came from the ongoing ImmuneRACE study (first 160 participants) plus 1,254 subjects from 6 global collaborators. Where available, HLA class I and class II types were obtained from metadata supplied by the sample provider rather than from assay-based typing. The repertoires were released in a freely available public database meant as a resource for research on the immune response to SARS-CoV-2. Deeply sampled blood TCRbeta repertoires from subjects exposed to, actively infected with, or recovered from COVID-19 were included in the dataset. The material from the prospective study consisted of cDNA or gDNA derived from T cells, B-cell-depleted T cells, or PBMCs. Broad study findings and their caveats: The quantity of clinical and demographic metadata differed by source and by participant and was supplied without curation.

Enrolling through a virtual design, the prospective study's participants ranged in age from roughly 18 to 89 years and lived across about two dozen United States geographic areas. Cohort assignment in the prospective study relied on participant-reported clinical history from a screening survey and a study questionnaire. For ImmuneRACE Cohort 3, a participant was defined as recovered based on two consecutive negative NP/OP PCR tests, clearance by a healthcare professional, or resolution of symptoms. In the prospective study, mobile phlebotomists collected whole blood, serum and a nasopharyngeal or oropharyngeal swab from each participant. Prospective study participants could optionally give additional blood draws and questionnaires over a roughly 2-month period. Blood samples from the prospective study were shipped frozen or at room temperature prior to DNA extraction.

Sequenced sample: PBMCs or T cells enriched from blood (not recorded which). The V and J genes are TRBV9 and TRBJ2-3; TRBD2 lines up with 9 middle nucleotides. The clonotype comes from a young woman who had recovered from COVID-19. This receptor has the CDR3 CASTSRRGGVDTQYF. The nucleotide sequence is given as TGTGCCAGCACCTCCCGGCGGGGGGGCGTAGATACGCAGTATTTT.